This T cell receptor (beta chain) was captured by sequencing in a study of molecular identifiers for immune sequencing clone quantification. Study-level background: Naive CD8 cell RNA, from roughly 20,000 or 100,000 cells, was split five ways in replicates, with four sequenced.

Concerning this clonotype itself: The antigen is not known.

Study-level results: Clonotypes surpassing 20 RNA copies contained over 99% of effector molecules, versus under 1% in naive cells. Should identical TCR molecules share a barcode, the sizes of highly expanded clones could be underestimated.

Preparation of the bulk TCR libraries relied on previously described methods and listed TCR primers. One entry per CDR3 protein, called by TCRdb with MiXCR from the PCR reads. The sample holds about 640,000 distinct CDR3 sequences; less than 20% are singletons and the top ten take 0.85%. This CDR3 region has 12 residues. Germline V CDR1 and CDR2: LNHDA, SQIVND (reference sequence). Trimming removed 0 bases at V and 6 bases at J, with 3 bases between. This receptor was identified in a human donor in good health. Some libraries in this study had Jurkat cell RNA spiked in. Material: naive CD8+ T cells from blood, with Jurkat cell RNA spiked in. The subset denotes: FACS-sorted CD8+CD4-CCR7+CD45RA+ naive T cells. V usage is TRBV19 and J usage is TRBJ2-1; D not resolved. The CDR3 region has the DNA TGTGCCAGTAGTATAGACTTCAATGAGCAGTTCTTC. The encoded protein is CASSIDFNEQFF.